The 26 T cell receptor beta chains given below trace back to one sample, sequenced in a study of T cells in Graves' hyperthyroidism and ophthalmopathy. Template material for amplifying TCR beta CDR3 regions consisted of RNA transcripts. Researchers ran a first-round RT-PCR on the TCR CDR3 using the HTBI primer set. TCRdb reanalysed the multiplex PCR reads using MiXCR and keeps one entry per CDR3 protein. The table records around 340,000 distinct CDR3 sequences, approximately 17% of them present only once. The sequencing input was blood. The receptors here all came from a woman in her thirties with Graves' hyperthyroidism that later progressed to Graves' ophthalmopathy.

This clonotype was observed at least ten times. V usage is TRBV20-1 and J usage is TRBJ2-1, with 7 nucleotides matching TRBD2. The CDR3 loop spans 15 amino acids. Germline-derived CDR1 and CDR2 are DFQATT and SNEGSKA (reference sequence). V shed 5 bases, J shed 2 bases, and the junction held 9 bases outside the gene matches. The CDR3 loop reads CSASEKSGTYNEQFF. CDR3 sequence (DNA): TGCAGTGCTTCGGAAAAGAGCGGGACCTACAATGAGCAGTTCTTC.

This clonotype appeared many times. This chain connects TRBV20-1 to TRBJ1-1, with D perhaps matching TRBD1 (5 bases). V dropped 3 bases and J dropped 10 bases, with 15 bases sitting between them. CDR1 and CDR2 (germline): DFQATT, SNEGSKA (reference sequence). The CDR3 loop spans 12 amino acids. The CDR3 bases are TGCAGTGCTAGGGACAAAAGAAGTTTAGCTTTCTTT. This sequence encodes CSARDKRSLAFF.

This clonotype has a count of ten or more. The V and J genes are TRBV27 and TRBJ2-7; unclear D gene. The CDR3 is 16 residues long. Between the trimmed V and J ends, which lost 5 bases and 0 bases, there was a span of 17 bases. Germline CDR1 reads MNHEY; CDR2 reads SMNVEV (reference sequence). CDR3 residues: CASSPLVGARSYEQYF. The CDR3 DNA reads as TGTGCCAGCAGTCCCCTCGTTGGCGCCCGCTCCTACGAGCAGTACTTC.

This clonotype came up many times. The chain has TRBV6-1 and TRBJ2-2; TRBD1 matches at 9 bases. The J segment lost 1 base and the V segment lost 6 bases, leaving 3 bases of the junction unmatched. CDR1 is MNHNS and CDR2 is SASEGT in the germline V gene. The CDR3 sequence is 15 residues long. The CDR3 reads CASRGQGLNTGELFF. The CDR3 nucleotides are TGTGCCAGCAGAGGACAGGGGTTGAACACCGGGGAGCTGTTTTTT.

This clonotype was seen many times. The J gene is TRBJ1-6, the V gene TRBV2; 8 nucleotides match TRBD1. The CDR3 totals 14 residues. Germline loops: CDR1 SNHLY, CDR2 FYNNEI. V shed 6 bases and J 5 bases; nucleotides not matched to a gene: 3. The CDR3 coding sequence is TGTGCCAGCAGCCTGACAGGGGATAATTCACCCCTCCACTTT. This sequence encodes CASSLTGDNSPLHF.

In its sample, this clonotype was seen many times. The chain uses TRBV3-1 and TRBJ2-3; 14 positions agree with TRBD2. Germline V gene sequence: CDR1 LGHDT, CDR2 YNNKEL (reference sequence). There are 20 residues in the CDR3. The V segment lost 0 bases and the J segment 4 bases; nucleotides outside the gene matches: 12. The CDR3: CASSQDAVEGTSGSSDTQYF. In DNA form, the CDR3 reads TGTGCCAGCAGCCAAGATGCGGTTGAGGGGACTAGCGGGAGTTCAGATACGCAGTATTTT.

This clonotype was detected a few times. This chain connects TRBV3-1 to TRBJ2-7; D is unresolved. Germline values: CDR1 LGHDT, CDR2 YNNKEL (reference sequence). The CDR3 sequence is 14 residues long. The V and J ends lost 0 bases and 0 bases respectively, with 6 bases between them. The CDR3 DNA sequence: TGTGCCAGCAGCCAAGACGAATACTCCTACGAGCAGTACTTC. Its translation: CASSQDEYSYEQYF.

This clonotype was recorded many times. J is TRBJ1-1 and V is TRBV4-1; 8 bases align to TRBD1. Germline trimming cut 3 bases from V and 8 bases from J; bases unmatched to any gene: 20. The CDR3 is 18 residues long. The germline CDR1 and CDR2 sequences are MGHRA and YSYEKL. CDR3 loop: CASSHQGQGSVPPPEAFF. CDR3 coding DNA: TGCGCCAGCAGCCACCAAGGACAGGGATCCGTCCCACCGCCAGAAGCTTTCTTT.

With regard to this clonotype: With a much larger clone just one base away, this may be a read error. This chain joins TRBV5-1 and TRBJ1-6; D might be TRBD1 (5 bases). There are 14 residues in the CDR3. The germline V and J ends were trimmed by 4 bases and 10 bases, with 15 bases remaining between them. Germline-derived CDR1 and CDR2 are SGHRS and YFSETQ. Here the CDR3 DNA reads TGCGCCAGCAGCCTGGAGACAGCCCTGTCACCCCTCCACTTT. Translation: CASSLETALSPLHF.

The chain joins TRBV9 to TRBJ2-3; 9 nucleotides match TRBD2. Germline lookup yields CDR1 SGDLS and CDR2 YYNGEE. The V gene end was trimmed by 10 bases and the J gene end by 4 bases; junction bases not matched to a gene: 7. This CDR3 contains 13 residues. The CDR3 nucleotides are TGTGCCGGCGCTAGCGGGATATCAGATACGCAGTATTTT. This codes for CAGASGISDTQYF.

In DNA form, the CDR3 reads TGTGCCAGCAGCCTCACAAGGACTCCAACTAATGAAAAACTGTTTTTT. Protein sequence: CASSLTRTPTNEKLFF. The rearrangement uses TRBV11-3 and TRBJ1-4; D gene uncertain. The germline V gene encodes CDR1 SGHNT and CDR2 YENEEA. Trimming pared 5 bases from V and 0 bases from J, leaving 13 bases between. The CDR3 runs to 16 residues.

The chain links TRBV6-1 to TRBJ2-1, with 9 nucleotides matching TRBD2. Unmatched junction bases numbered 3, after V lost 3 bases and J lost 3 bases. Germline CDR1 and CDR2: MNHNS and SASEGT. The CDR3 is made up of 15 amino acids. DNA for the CDR3: TGTGCCAGCAGTGACGGCGGGAGGGACTACAATGAGCAGTTCTTC. It yields the protein CASSDGGRDYNEQFF.

This clonotype was found a few times. The rearrangement uses TRBV6-1 and TRBJ2-7; D unclear. V lost 2 bases, J lost 4 bases, and 9 bases lay in between. Germline V lookup: CDR1 MNHNS, CDR2 SASEGT. The CDR3 consists of 13 residues. The CDR3: CASSEPNSYEQYF. For the CDR3, the DNA is TGTGCCAGCAGTGAACCCAACAGTTACGAGCAGTACTTC.

The V and J genes are TRBV7-9 and TRBJ2-2; D is ambiguous. Germline CDR1 SEHNR, CDR2 FQNEAQ (reference sequence). V was pared by 2 bases and J by 0 bases, with 7 bases between. The CDR3 is made up of 15 amino acids. Here the CDR3 DNA reads TGTGCCAGCAGCTTATTCGCAGCGAACACCGGGGAGCTGTTTTTT. It translates to CASSLFAANTGELFF.

This clonotype was counted at least ten times. V and J are TRBV10-3 and TRBJ2-1; D call uncertain. Germline lookup yields CDR1 ENHRY and CDR2 SYGVKD. The CDR3 is 14 amino acids. Trimming removed 0 bases at V and 7 bases at J, with 10 bases between. In nucleotides, the CDR3 is TGTGCCATCAGTGAGTCAATTGGTTTAAATGAGCAGTTCTTC. Its translation is CAISESIGLNEQFF.

The chain uses TRBV5-1 and TRBJ1-1; possibly TRBD1 for D (5 bases). In germline, CDR1 is SGHRS, CDR2 YFSETQ. The CDR3 contains 15 residues. Trimming left V 4 bases short and J 6 bases short, with 19 bases between. The CDR3 DNA follows: TGCGCCAGCAGCCCGGGGGGGAGGGGAATCGCTGAAGCTTTCTTT. This gives the protein CASSPGGRGIAEAFF.

This clonotype has ten or more counts. The V call is TRBV10-3, the J call TRBJ1-1; D perhaps matches TRBD1 (5 bases). Per the germline V gene, CDR1 is ENHRY and CDR2 is SYGVKD. The V end lost 4 bases, the J end lost 1 base, and 13 bases lay between the germline ends. The CDR3 is 15 residues long. CDR3: CAISARGAENTEAFF. The CDR3 DNA follows: TGTGCCATCAGTGCCCGAGGGGCCGAGAACACTGAAGCTTTCTTT.

This clonotype was seen a few times. CDR3 sequence: CASSLMGPYDHGYTF. Written as DNA, the CDR3 is TGTGCCAGCAGTTTGATGGGGCCATATGACCATGGCTACACCTTC. The genes are TRBV27 and TRBJ1-2; D is possibly TRBD1 (5 bases). Germline V CDR1 and CDR2: MNHEY, SMNVEV (reference sequence). The CDR3 covers 15 residues. The germline V and J ends were trimmed by 3 bases and 6 bases, with 17 bases remaining between them.

This clonotype was found many times. J is TRBJ1-5 and V is TRBV30; TRBD1 aligns across 8 bases. J gave up 7 bases and V 5 bases, and 4 bases lay outside the gene matches. The length of the CDR3 is 12 residues. Germline assignment: CDR1 GTSNPN and CDR2 SVGIG (reference sequence). The CDR3 nucleotides read TGTGCCTGGGGACAGGGCGTGCAGCCCCAGCATTTT. Protein sequence: CAWGQGVQPQHF.

This clonotype was recorded at least ten times. The V and J genes are TRBV6-5 and TRBJ1-4, with D possibly TRBD1 on 5 matching bases. This CDR3 has 13 residues. Germline lookup yields CDR1 MNHEY and CDR2 SVGAGI. Trimming removed 2 bases from V and 8 bases from J, with 9 bases in between. CDR3 sequence reads: CASSYRGREKLFF. Here the CDR3 DNA reads TGTGCCAGCAGTTACAGGGGAAGGGAAAAACTGTTTTTT.

V is TRBV28 and J is TRBJ2-5; no clear D gene. The CDR3 is 13 amino acids. Germline CDR1 MDHEN, CDR2 SYDVKM. With 3 bases removed from V and 7 bases from J, the gap between germline ends came to 12 bases. The CDR3 loop is CASSFPGWGTQYF. CDR3 nucleotide sequence: TGTGCCAGCAGTTTTCCCGGGTGGGGGACCCAGTACTTC. Full variable domain (outside the CDR3, taken from reference TRBV28 and TRBJ2-5): DVKVTQSSRYLVKRTGEKVFLECVQDMDHENMFWYRQDPGLGLRLIYFSYDVKMKEKGDIPEGYSVSREKKERFSLILESASTNQTSMYLCASSFPGWGTQYFGPGTRLLVL.

The chain joins TRBV12-3 or TRBV12-4 to TRBJ1-1, with D unresolved. The CDR3 length is 12 residues. Trimming stripped 3 bases from V and 7 bases from J, with 9 bases between. CDR3 sequence reads: CASSLPRGEAFF. As DNA, the CDR3 is TGTGCCAGCAGTTTGCCCCGGGGTGAAGCTTTCTTT.

This clonotype was seen repeatedly, ten times or more. V and J are TRBV28 and TRBJ1-2, with 10 bases aligning to TRBD1. This CDR3 is 17 amino acids long. J was trimmed by 3 bases and V by 2 bases; bases with no gene match: 9. Germline CDR1 is MDHEN and CDR2 is SYDVKM. The CDR3 DNA reads as TGTGCCAGCAGTTTACTGGGGACAGGGGCTTGGTACTATGGCTACACCTTC. Its protein is CASSLLGTGAWYYGYTF.

This clonotype was seen ten or more times. This chain links TRBV6-1 with TRBJ2-7; D unclear. The CDR3 spans 14 residues. Per germline, CDR1 MNHNS and CDR2 SASEGT. Deletions cut 3 bases from V and 4 bases from J, with 13 bases between. In DNA form, the CDR3 reads TGTGCCAGCAGTGATATGGGGAAATTGTACGAGCAGTACTTC. It yields the protein CASSDMGKLYEQYF.

This clonotype was detected ten times or more. The chain couples TRBV3-1 to TRBJ2-1, with a tentative D call TRBD2 (6 bases). The V and J ends lost 8 bases and 4 bases respectively, with 12 bases between them. Germline values: CDR1 LGHDT, CDR2 YNNKEL (reference sequence). The CDR3 is 13 amino acids. The CDR3 bases are TGTGCCAGCCGGAGGGGTGGGTACAATGAGCAGTTCTTC. This sequence encodes CASRRGGYNEQFF.

This clonotype was picked up many times. The chain is built from TRBV24-1 and TRBJ2-1; D might be TRBD1 (9 bases). The germline CDR1 and CDR2 sequences are KGHDR and SFDVKD. The CDR3 is 18 amino acids. V shed 4 bases and J shed 8 bases, with 26 bases lying between them. The CDR3 DNA sequence: TGTGCCACCAGTGAGACAGGGGGAGCGGGAGTTTTAGGTTATGAGCAGTTCTTC. Protein product: CATSETGGAGVLGYEQFF.